Shown below are 28 T cell receptor beta chains from a single sample sequenced in a study of T cells in women clearing cervical HPV infection. Produced via immunoSEQ multiplex PCR; TCRdb's table is partial and in-frame only. The sample totals approximately 23,000 clones. The sequenced material came from blood buffy coat. These receptors all stem from a woman aged 18 to 75 with a cervical HPV16 infection that either progressed to CIN3+ or cleared (not recorded which).

In the case of this clone: The sequenced fragment ends 3 residues before the CDR3 boundary, so the rest is inferred from the germline J gene. The rearrangement joins TRBV18 to TRBJ1-2; a weak D match, TRBD1 (6 bases). V was cut by 0 bases and J by 4 bases, with 9 bases left in between. Per the germline V gene, CDR1 is KGHSH and CDR2 is LQKENI. The CDR3 has 14 residues. The sequenced CDR3 bases are TGTGCCAGCTCACCACCACAGGGAAGCTATGGC. Amino acids: CASSPPQGSYG. In full, the CDR3 is CASSPPQGSYGYTF.

Details on this clone: The read comes to an end 3 residues before the CDR3 does, leaving the germline J gene to fill in the end. The chain couples TRBV30 to TRBJ2-4; perhaps TRBD2 as D (6 bases). Germline CDR1 reads GTSNPN; CDR2 reads SVGIG (reference sequence). The CDR3 covers 14 residues. CDR3 DNA, as far as it was read: TGTGCCTGGAGTCCGCCGGGACTCCACTATGGT. Its translation: CAWSPPGLHYG. The complete CDR3 sequence is CAWSPPGLHYGQYF.

A word on this clone: The read terminates 3 residues before the CDR3 end, so the remaining end is supplied by the germline J gene. The V gene is TRBV6-2 or TRBV6-3, the J gene TRBJ2-3, with a possible D match to TRBD1 (5 bases). This CDR3 is 12 amino acids long. The germline V gene encodes CDR1 MNHEY and CDR2 SVGEGT. CDR3 bases read: TGTGCCAGCAGTTCGGCAGGGCTTTCG. It translates to CASSSAGLS. The CDR3 in full is CASSSAGLSQYF.

Turning to this clone: The read stops 3 residues short of the end of the CDR3; the missing end is completed from the germline J gene. The V and J genes are TRBV28 and TRBJ2-2; D gene uncertain. CDR1 is MDHEN and CDR2 is SYDVKM in the germline V gene. This CDR3 has 15 residues. The V gene lost 2 bases and the J gene lost 4 bases, with 11 bases spanning the gap. The chain's CDR3 is CASSLGLLGTGELFF. The sequenced part of the CDR3 DNA is TGTGCCAGCAGTTTAGGGCTATTAGGCACCGGGGAG. Full variable domain (outside the CDR3, taken from reference TRBV28 and TRBJ2-2): DVKVTQSSRYLVKRTGEKVFLECVQDMDHENMFWYRQDPGLGLRLIYFSYDVKMKEKGDIPEGYSVSREKKERFSLILESASTNQTSMYLCASSLGLLGTGELFFGEGSRLTVL.

On this clone itself: From the germline J gene comes the end of the CDR3, since the read stops 3 residues before it. The J gene is TRBJ1-6, the V gene TRBV27; possible D gene TRBD1, 5 bases. CDR1 and CDR2 (germline): MNHEY, SMNVEV (reference sequence). V lost 3 bases and J 10 bases, leaving 7 bases between the germline ends. CDR3 length: 12 residues. The chain's CDR3 is CASSFEGSPLHF. CDR3 bases read: TGTGCCAGCAGTTTTGAGGGGTCACCC.

A word on this clone: The read is 3 residues too short to cover the CDR3 end, so that end is filled in from the germline J gene. The rearrangement joins TRBV18 to TRBJ2-1; 12 positions agree with TRBD2. The length of the CDR3 is 16 residues. V dropped 6 bases and J dropped 9; count of bases not matched to a gene: 12. Germline CDR1 KGHSH, CDR2 LQKENI. The sequenced part of the CDR3 DNA is TGTGCCAGCTCCCGCCCCCTAGCGGGAGGGCTTGGTGAG. Translation gives CASSRPLAGGLGE. In full, the CDR3 reads CASSRPLAGGLGEQFF.

On this clone: The observed sequence ends 3 residues before the CDR3 terminus, with the missing tail filled in from the germline J gene. V is TRBV20-1 and J is TRBJ2-1, with D tentatively TRBD1 (5 bases). Trimming pared 4 bases from V and 0 bases from J, leaving 13 bases between. The CDR3 runs to 15 residues. CDR1 and CDR2 from the germline V gene are DFQATT and SNEGSKA (reference sequence). CDR3 bases read: TGCAGTGCTACCGTAGGGGCCAGCTCCTACAATGAG. Protein product: CSATVGASSYNE. The entire CDR3 protein is CSATVGASSYNEQFF.

With respect to this clone: The read is 3 residues too short to cover the CDR3 end, so that end is filled in from the germline J gene. This chain joins TRBV19 and TRBJ2-3; a weak D match, TRBD2 (5 bases). CDR3 size: 14 residues. CDR1 is LNHDA, CDR2 SQIVND, per germline (reference sequence). The DNA read from the CDR3 is TGTGCCAGTAGTGGCGGCGCGGGCAATCAGCCG. It translates to CASSGGAGNQP. The whole CDR3 reads CASSGGAGNQPQYF.

In regard to this clone: The read ends 3 residues shy of where the CDR3 ends; the end is completed using the germline J gene. The J gene is TRBJ2-3, the V gene TRBV19; D ambiguous. The CDR3 extends over 14 amino acids. Germline CDR1 and CDR2: LNHDA and SQIVND (reference sequence). Incomplete CDR3 DNA: TGTGCCAGTAGTATCACCGGCAACTATCAGCCG. It codes for CASSITGNYQP. The complete CDR3 reads CASSITGNYQPQYF.

Worth noting for this clone: The read ends 3 residues before the CDR3 terminus; that terminus is restored from the germline J gene. The J gene is TRBJ2-3, the V gene TRBV30; 9 nucleotides line up with TRBD2. V gave up 1 base and J gave up 7 bases; unmatched junction bases: 6. The germline V gene has CDR1 GTSNPN and CDR2 SVGIG (reference sequence). CDR3 length: 14 residues. CDR3 amino acids: CAWSGGLARNTQYF. The sequenced CDR3 bases are TGTGCCTGGAGTGGAGGACTAGCGAGAAATACG.

The CDR3 sequence: CSATVGPSTDTQYF. The part of the CDR3 DNA that was read is TGCAGTGCTACGGTTGGTCCTAGCACAGATACG. This chain joins TRBV20-1 and TRBJ2-3; no firm D call. The CDR3 end falls 3 residues outside the read, so it is completed with the germline J gene. Trimming took 4 bases from V and 0 from J, leaving 11 bases between them. Germline V gene sequence: CDR1 DFQATT, CDR2 SNEGSKA (reference sequence). There are 14 residues in the CDR3.

CDR3 DNA, as far as it was read: TGTGCCAGCAGCTCAGGGACTAGCGGAAACCAAGAGACG. This gives the protein CASSSGTSGNQET. The entire CDR3 is CASSSGTSGNQETQYF. The V gene is TRBV5-4, the J gene TRBJ2-3; 11 bases are a match to TRBD2. The read ends 3 residues early relative to the CDR3; the germline J gene fills the gap. The CDR3 length is 16 residues. The germline gives CDR1 SGHNT, CDR2 YYREEE (reference sequence).

For this clone: Germline is not matched at one junction end, which may reflect a read error. Read coverage stops 3 residues before the CDR3 terminus; the germline J gene supplies the remainder. Distinct nucleotide sequences in the sample also encode this CDR3. The rearrangement uses TRBV5-1 and TRBJ1-3; 8 bases map to TRBD1. The CDR3 extends over 16 amino acids. Germline V gene sequence: CDR1 SGHRS, CDR2 YFSETQ. The part of the CDR3 DNA that was read is TGCGCCAGCAGCAACGGACCGACAGGGACAGGAAACACG. This translates into CASSNGPTGTGNT. In full, the CDR3 is CASSNGPTGTGNTIYF.

Points on this clone: The junction and the germline gene differ at one end; a read error may be behind it. The read ends 3 residues shy of where the CDR3 ends; the end is completed using the germline J gene. Other DNA sequences of this sample code for an identical CDR3. The rearrangement joins TRBV4-2 to TRBJ1-4, with 8 positions matching TRBD1. Germline CDR1 LGHNA, CDR2 YNFKEQ. This CDR3 has 17 residues. CDR3: CASSQDRLTGDGVKLFF. The sequenced part of the CDR3 DNA is TGCGCCAGTAGCCAAGATCGTTTGACAGGGGACGGTGTAAAA.

Remarks on this clone: The read finishes 3 residues shy of the CDR3 end, and the germline J gene is used to complete it. The rearrangement links TRBV5-1 to TRBJ2-1, with 11 bases matching TRBD2. Trimming removed 4 bases from V and 6 bases from J; junction bases left unmatched: 3. CDR1 and CDR2 (germline): SGHRS, YFSETQ. The CDR3 has 14 amino acids. CDR3 region: CASSPGTSGNEQFF. CDR3 DNA, as far as it was read: TGCGCCAGCAGCCCCGGGACTAGCGGCAATGAG.

About this clone: The CDR3 end lies 3 residues beyond the end of the read and is filled in from the germline J gene. V and J are TRBV2 and TRBJ2-3; D call uncertain. The germline gives CDR1 SNHLY, CDR2 FYNNEI. The CDR3 length is 14 residues. CDR3 DNA, as far as it was read: TGTGCCAGCAGTGAAGAAGGGTCAGGAGAGACG. As protein: CASSEEGSGET. The whole CDR3 is CASSEEGSGETQYF.

On this clone: The read terminates 3 residues ahead of where the CDR3 ends, so the germline J gene completes it. The chain couples TRBV20-1 to TRBJ1-5; D is possibly TRBD1 (5 bases). Germline V gene sequence: CDR1 DFQATT, CDR2 SNEGSKA (reference sequence). V shed 1 base and J shed 0 bases, with 22 bases lying between them. This CDR3 region has 19 residues. The sequenced CDR3 bases are TGCAGTGCTAGAGGCCAGTGGACACCTGACTCCTATAGCAATCAGCCC. Translated: CSARGQWTPDSYSNQP. The full-length CDR3 reads as CSARGQWTPDSYSNQPQHF.

Points on this clone: The CDR3 end is not reached by the read, which stops 3 residues before it; the germline J gene fills it in. This sequence joins TRBV19 and TRBJ1-2; D remains unclear. There are 12 residues in the CDR3. Germline V gene sequence: CDR1 LNHDA, CDR2 SQIVND (reference sequence). The sequenced CDR3 bases are TGTGCCAGTAGTACGATAACGGGTACC. It codes for CASSTITGT. The full CDR3 sequence reads CASSTITGTYTF.

About this clone itself: The sequenced fragment ends 3 residues before the CDR3 boundary, so the rest is inferred from the germline J gene. The V call is TRBV5-6, the J call TRBJ2-4; D gene unclear. This CDR3 comprises 14 residues. Germline CDR1 reads SGHDT; CDR2 reads YYEEEE. Incomplete CDR3 DNA: TGTGCCAGCAGCTTACTTAACTCGAACTATGGT. It specifies CASSLLNSNYG. The whole CDR3 reads CASSLLNSNYGQYF.

In regard to this clone: The read ends 3 residues early relative to the CDR3; the germline J gene fills the gap. The chain has TRBV11-1 and TRBJ2-3; perhaps TRBD1 as D (6 bases). CDR3 length: 15 residues. Germline loops: CDR1 SGHAT, CDR2 FQDESV (reference sequence). V lost 3 bases, J lost 0 bases, and 10 bases lay in between. The DNA read from the CDR3 is TGTGCCAGCAGCTTCTTGACAGGCAGCACAGATACG. Translating it yields CASSFLTGSTDT. The full CDR3 is CASSFLTGSTDTQYF.

A remark on this clone: The read ends 3 residues shy of where the CDR3 ends; the end is completed using the germline J gene. The gene calls are TRBV30 and TRBJ2-3, with D possibly being TRBD2 (6 bases). This CDR3 is built from 12 residues. Germline CDR1 is GTSNPN and CDR2 is SVGIG (reference sequence). The chain's CDR3 is CAWKGLPETQYF. The DNA read from the CDR3 is TGTGCCTGGAAGGGACTTCCTGAGACG.

Comments on this clone: The read falls 3 residues short of the CDR3 end, and the missing part is taken from the germline J gene. The chain carries TRBV27 and TRBJ2-3; maybe TRBD1 (6 bases). V was pared by 7 bases and J by 7 bases, with 12 bases between. The CDR3 contains 12 residues. CDR1 is MNHEY and CDR2 is SMNVEV in the germline V gene (reference sequence). The CDR3 bases that were read are TGTGCCAGCAAAGCTCAGGGGTATACG. Its protein product is CASKAQGYT. The complete CDR3 reads CASKAQGYTQYF.

Comment on this clone: The read terminates 3 residues before the CDR3 end, so the remaining end is supplied by the germline J gene. V and J are TRBV7-2 and TRBJ2-3; a possible D gene is TRBD1 (6 bases). The V gene's germline CDR1 is SGHTA and CDR2 FQGNSA. V was pared by 2 bases and J by 4 bases, with 10 bases between. CDR3 size: 14 residues. The part of the CDR3 DNA that was read is TGTGCCAGCAGCTTAAGTAACAGGGCAGATACG. Protein: CASSLSNRADT. The complete CDR3 protein is CASSLSNRADTQYF.

The sequenced part of the CDR3 DNA is TGCGCCAGCAGCTGGAGCGGACAGGGGGCAGGGGAGACC. It translates to CASSWSGQGAGET. The CDR3 in full is CASSWSGQGAGETQYF. The chain recombines TRBV5-1 with TRBJ2-5; 11 bases agree with TRBD1. The read ends 3 residues early relative to the CDR3; the germline J gene fills the gap. This CDR3 comprises 16 residues. Germline CDR1 SGHRS, CDR2 YFSETQ. Unmatched junction bases numbered 9, after V lost 3 bases and J lost 5 bases. Together with reference TRBV5-1 and TRBJ2-5, the CDR3 gives the full variable domain: KAGVTQTPRYLIKTRGQQVTLSCSPISGHRSVSWYQQTPGQGLQFLFEYFSETQRNKGNFPGRFSGRQFSNSRSEMNVSTLELGDSALYLCASSWSGQGAGETQYFGPGTRLLVL.

As regards this clone: The read finishes 3 residues shy of the CDR3 end, and the germline J gene is used to complete it. The chain uses TRBV5-4 and TRBJ1-2; a possible D gene is TRBD1 (5 bases). Germline CDR1 reads SGHNT; CDR2 reads YYREEE (reference sequence). This CDR3 is built from 16 residues. The CDR3 sequence: CASSSGTSGNQETYTF. Partial CDR3 DNA: TGTGCCAGCAGCTCAGGGACTAGCGGAAACCAAGAGACC.

On this clone: At one boundary the junction diverges from the germline segment, which might be a read error. The read gets to within 3 residues of the CDR3 end, and the germline J gene fills in the rest. Other DNA sequences in this sample translate to the same CDR3. V usage is TRBV7-2 and J usage is TRBJ1-3, with D maybe TRBD1 (5 bases). Germline CDR1 and CDR2: SGHTA and FQGNSA. This CDR3 contains 15 residues. The CDR3 sequence: CASSLTGFSGNTIYF. CDR3 bases read: TGTGCCAGCAGCTTAACAGGTTTCTCTGGAAACACA.

Notes on this clone: One end of the junction varies from germline; a read error may be responsible. The CDR3 end falls 3 residues outside the read, so it is completed with the germline J gene. V gene TRBV10-3 combines with J gene TRBJ1-5; perhaps TRBD1 as D (6 bases). CDR1 ENHRY and CDR2 SYGVKD come from the germline V gene. This CDR3 spans 13 amino acids. The part of the CDR3 DNA that was read is TGTGCCATCAGTGCCGACAGGAATCGGCCC. Residues: CAISADRNRP. The whole CDR3 region reads CAISADRNRPQHF.

On this clone: Sequencing ends 3 residues short of the CDR3 end; the germline J gene provides the rest. The chain couples TRBV19 to TRBJ2-5, with 7 nucleotides matching TRBD1. Germline assignment: CDR1 LNHDA and CDR2 SQIVND (reference sequence). The CDR3 spans 16 residues. CDR3 in amino acids: CASSIRLGMGTDTQYF. CDR3 DNA (partial): TGTGCCAGTAGTATCCGGTTGGGGATGGGGACAGATACC.